This record looks at one T cell receptor (beta chain) sequence and its context. The target antigen is unknown. The CDR3 contains 15 residues. J lost 3 bases, V lost 6 bases, and 6 bases had no gene match. This sample is drawn from a study of T-cell memory formation after mild COVID-19. Study observations and caveats: Memory sampled before infection contained some responding clones, suggesting cross-reactive memory joined. The study found contracting CD4+ clones mainly in CM and EM and contracting CD8+ clones in EMRA. Proof of SARS-CoV-2 specificity was absent for the second-wave clones that crested on day 37.

The 5'RACE method, run with constant-segment primers, produced TCR alpha and TCR beta cDNA libraries (carrying sample barcodes and UMIs). TCRdb passed the 5' RACE reads through MiXCR, listing each CDR3 protein once. The sample holds around 200,000 distinct CDR3 sequences, 20% to 25% seen once. This chain joins TRBV12-3 or TRBV12-4 and TRBJ1-2, with 11 bases matching TRBD1. This clonotype was obtained from an adult woman who had mild COVID-19 (a few samples of this study predate the infection). Cell type and time point are not known. The sequencing input was PBMCs or a T cell subset sorted from them (not recorded which). Here the CDR3 reads CASSPRDRGDYGYTF. In DNA, the CDR3 is TGTGCCAGCAGCCCACGGGACAGGGGGGACTATGGCTACACCTTC.